The 28 T cell receptor beta chains listed next were all sequenced from one sample in a study of shared clonotypes between healthy human individuals. Using immunoSEQ multiplex PCR, the repertoire was profiled, and TCRdb retains in-frame clones only, with some absent. The sample includes 2 million to 3 million clones, 93% seen only once; the top ten take approximately 0.37%. Sequencing used naive CD4+ T cells from PBMCs. Regarding subset: CD45RA+ positively selected. Receptor source: a young man in good health. Some clones in this sample may be carry-over from other donors' samples.

The V gene is TRBV28, the J gene TRBJ2-7, with a weak D call TRBD2 (5 bases). Trimming shortened V by 1 base and J by 2 bases, and 9 bases separated the two germline ends. Germline V gene lookup returns CDR1 MDHEN and CDR2 SYDVKM. This CDR3 is built from 14 residues. Here the CDR3 DNA reads TGTGCCAGCAGTTTATTGGGAGTCGCCTACGAGCAGTACTTC. It specifies CASSLLGVAYEQYF.

This clone has only one observation. The chain carries TRBV7-2 and TRBJ2-2, with 9 bases matching TRBD2. Losses at the gene ends were 3 bases for V and 6 bases for J; bases not matched to a gene: 5. The CDR3 runs to 15 residues. Germline assignment: CDR1 SGHTA and CDR2 FQGNSA. CDR3 bases: TGTGCCAGCAGCTTTAGCGGGAGAAACGCCGGGGAGCTGTTTTTT. It specifies CASSFSGRNAGELFF.

The V gene is TRBV5-1, the J gene TRBJ1-5; 8 nucleotides match TRBD1. J lost 6 bases, V lost 4 bases, and 9 bases had no gene match. The germline V gene has CDR1 SGHRS and CDR2 YFSETQ. CDR3 length equals 15 residues. The CDR3 protein is CASSPGTGPSQPQHF. CDR3 DNA sequence: TGCGCCAGCAGCCCTGGGACAGGTCCAAGTCAGCCCCAGCATTTT. Complete variable domain (other parts from reference TRBV5-1 and TRBJ1-5): KAGVTQTPRYLIKTRGQQVTLSCSPISGHRSVSWYQQTPGQGLQFLFEYFSETQRNKGNFPGRFSGRQFSNSRSEMNVSTLELGDSALYLCASSPGTGPSQPQHFGDGTRLSIL.

This clone was counted only a few times. The J gene is TRBJ1-1, the V gene TRBV5-5; the D is unclear. The CDR3 extends over 12 amino acids. Trimming cost V 0 bases and J 7 bases, with 7 bases left between them. CDR1 is SGHKS, CDR2 YYEKEE, per germline (reference sequence). CDR3 nucleotide sequence: TGTGCCAGCAGCTTGGGGTGGAATGAAGCTTTCTTT. Protein: CASSLGWNEAFF.

The V gene is TRBV5-1, the J gene TRBJ1-2; 10 bases match TRBD1. From germline, CDR1 is SGHRS and CDR2 YFSETQ. The CDR3 is 15 residues long. Unmatched junction bases numbered 6, after V lost 4 bases and J lost 3 bases. The CDR3 is CASSVGTGDYYGYTF. CDR3 DNA: TGCGCCAGCAGCGTAGGGACAGGGGATTACTATGGCTACACCTTC.

The chain joins TRBV19 to TRBJ2-1, with TRBD2 identical over 8 bases. Germline V lookup: CDR1 LNHDA, CDR2 SQIVND (reference sequence). The CDR3 length is 15 residues. V shed 5 bases and J 6 bases; nucleotides not matched to a gene: 9. CDR3 sequence: CASSDLSGISNEQFF. CDR3 coding DNA: TGTGCCAGTAGTGACCTTAGCGGGATATCCAATGAGCAGTTCTTC.

The chain carries TRBV6-4 and TRBJ2-5; the D is unclear. The CDR3 runs 14 residues. Germline CDR1 reads MRHNA; CDR2 reads SNTAGT. V was clipped by 8 bases and J by 7 bases, with 20 bases between them. The DNA of the CDR3 is TGTGCCAGCCGAGGCAGGACCCACCGAGGGACCCAGTACTTC. It specifies CASRGRTHRGTQYF.

The gene calls are TRBV28 and TRBJ1-5; the D is unclear. The CDR3 is 13 amino acids. Germline loops: CDR1 MDHEN, CDR2 SYDVKM. Deletions cut 5 bases from V and 9 bases from J, with 14 bases between. The chain's CDR3 is CASSLGRFVPQHF. The CDR3 region has the DNA TGTGCCAGCAGTCTCGGGCGGTTCGTGCCCCAGCATTTT.

The chain employs TRBV5-5 and TRBJ1-2; the D is unclear. V lost 2 bases to trimming and J lost 3 bases, with 8 bases between them. The CDR3 is made up of 13 amino acids. The germline CDR1 and CDR2 sequences are SGHKS and YYEKEE (reference sequence). CDR3: CASSFGNDYGYTF. CDR3 coding DNA: TGTGCCAGCAGCTTTGGGAACGACTATGGCTACACCTTC.

This rearrangement joins TRBV11-2 to TRBJ2-1; 7 bases agree with TRBD2. The CDR3 consists of 14 residues. V was clipped by 3 bases and J by 5 bases; unmatched bases: 4. Germline-derived CDR1 and CDR2 are SGHAT and FQNNGV. The CDR3 protein is CASSLASGNNEQFF. Here the CDR3 DNA reads TGTGCCAGCAGCTTGGCTAGCGGTAACAATGAGCAGTTCTTC.

The J gene is TRBJ2-3, the V gene TRBV29-1; TRBD1 matches at 7 bases. The CDR3 totals 15 residues. The germline CDR1 and CDR2 sequences are SQVTM and ANQGSEA. With 2 bases clipped from V and 4 bases from J, the junction kept 9 bases outside the gene matches. The CDR3 sequence: CSVERGGHLADTQYF. The CDR3 coding sequence is TGCAGCGTTGAAAGAGGGGGCCATTTGGCAGATACGCAGTATTTT.

The chain joins TRBV5-1 to TRBJ2-2, with D maybe TRBD2 (5 bases). There are 14 residues in the CDR3. CDR1 SGHRS and CDR2 YFSETQ come from the germline V gene. V was trimmed by 4 bases and J by 7 bases, leaving 14 bases between them. This chain's CDR3 is CASSTVDYRGELFF. The CDR3 nucleotides are TGCGCCAGCAGCACAGTCGACTACCGCGGGGAGCTGTTTTTT.

This clone was detected once. CDR3 sequence (DNA): TGTGCCAGCACCTGGGGGCCGCGAGATACGCAGTATTTT. Translation gives CASTWGPRDTQYF. The chain uses TRBV27 and TRBJ2-3; perhaps TRBD1 as D (6 bases). Trimming removed 7 bases from V and 5 bases from J, with 13 bases in between. The germline V gene encodes CDR1 MNHEY and CDR2 SMNVEV (reference sequence). The CDR3 consists of 13 residues.

The chain recombines TRBV7-6 with TRBJ1-3; 9 nucleotides agree with TRBD1. J was trimmed by 3 bases and V by 4 bases; bases with no gene match: 16. Germline V gene lookup returns CDR1 SGHVS and CDR2 FNYEAQ. The CDR3 is 19 residues long. As DNA, the CDR3 is TGTGCCAGCAGCTCGGGGGTAGCTGGACAGGGGATGGTTGGAAACACCATATATTTT. This codes for CASSSGVAGQGMVGNTIYF.

The rearrangement joins TRBV5-1 to TRBJ2-2; the D gene is possibly TRBD2 (6 bases). CDR3 length: 13 residues. Looked up from germline, CDR1 is SGHRS and CDR2 is YFSETQ. Trimming left V 7 bases short and J 7 bases short, with 14 bases between. This chain's CDR3 is CASLREPGGELFF. For the CDR3, the DNA is TGCGCCAGCCTACGGGAGCCCGGCGGGGAGCTGTTTTTT.

The chain uses TRBV2 and TRBJ1-4; D gene ambiguous. Germline CDR1 SNHLY, CDR2 FYNNEI. The CDR3 covers 14 residues. Trimming took off 7 bases at V and 7 bases at J, with 16 bases between the two ends. Here the CDR3 DNA reads TGTGCCAGCACGGAGAGGGAGGTTGTTGAAAAACTGTTTTTT. This codes for CASTEREVVEKLFF.

V is TRBV27 and J is TRBJ2-1; TRBD1 matches at 11 bases. CDR3 length: 13 amino acids. Germline V gene sequence: CDR1 MNHEY, CDR2 SMNVEV (reference sequence). The V gene end was trimmed by 8 bases and the J gene end by 7 bases; junction bases not matched to a gene: 4. The CDR3 DNA reads TGTGCCAGCGAGGGACAGGGGGAGAATGAGCAGTTCTTC. Protein sequence: CASEGQGENEQFF.

The chain combines TRBV4-1 with TRBJ1-2, with D possibly matching TRBD1 (5 bases). Trimming left V 5 bases short and J 4 bases short, with 14 bases between. Germline V gives CDR1 MGHRA, CDR2 YSYEKL. CDR3 length: 14 amino acids. CDR3 sequence (DNA): TGCGCCAGCAGCTCTGCCAGGGACTTCTATGGCTACACCTTC. Translating it yields CASSSARDFYGYTF.

The chain recombines TRBV11-1 with TRBJ2-1; D remains ambiguous. The CDR3 has 13 amino acids. The V and J ends lost 5 bases and 8 bases respectively, with 13 bases between them. The V gene's germline CDR1 is SGHAT and CDR2 FQDESV (reference sequence). CDR3 amino acids: CASSPEYGDEQFF. CDR3 sequence (DNA): TGTGCCAGCAGCCCCGAGTATGGCGATGAGCAGTTCTTC.

The chain couples TRBV28 to TRBJ2-5; no definite D call. V was trimmed by 10 bases and J by 1 base, leaving 22 bases between them. Germline V gives CDR1 MDHEN, CDR2 SYDVKM. The CDR3 extends over 16 amino acids. This CDR3 is CATTRVLAALQETQYF. The CDR3 coding sequence is TGTGCCACGACACGGGTTCTGGCCGCACTCCAAGAGACCCAGTACTTC.

The V and J genes are TRBV14 and TRBJ2-2, with D unresolved. This CDR3 has 15 amino acids. The V and J ends lost 4 bases and 0 bases respectively, with 9 bases between them. Germline V gives CDR1 SGHDN, CDR2 FVKESK. DNA of the CDR3: TGTGCCAGCAGCCGGTGGACGGCGAACACCGGGGAGCTGTTTTTT. This encodes CASSRWTANTGELFF.

This clone appeared a single time. This sample includes further DNA sequences coding for the same CDR3. The V and J genes are TRBV10-3 and TRBJ1-5, with D hard to call. The CDR3 runs to 14 residues. V lost 2 bases to trimming and J lost 3 bases, with 8 bases between them. The V gene's germline CDR1 is ENHRY and CDR2 SYGVKD. CDR3 DNA sequence: TGTGCCATCAGTGAGGGCCAGTTCAATCAGCCCCAGCATTTT. Translating it yields CAISEGQFNQPQHF.

The chain is built from TRBV28 and TRBJ2-7, with D unclear. V was cut by 2 bases and J by 3 bases, with 8 bases left in between. This CDR3 region has 13 residues. CDR1 and CDR2 from the germline V gene are MDHEN and SYDVKM. In nucleotides, the CDR3 is TGTGCCAGCAGTTTACTAGGTCACTACGAGCAGTACTTC. Residues: CASSLLGHYEQYF.

The V and J genes are TRBV10-3 and TRBJ2-5; the match to TRBD1 covers 9 bases. V shed 6 bases and J 1 base; nucleotides not matched to a gene: 6. The germline V gene has CDR1 ENHRY and CDR2 SYGVKD. This CDR3 comprises 15 residues. CDR3: CAIRGTGKIQETQYF. The CDR3 DNA reads as TGTGCCATCAGGGGGACAGGGAAAATCCAAGAGACCCAGTACTTC.

This clone was counted once. The chain joins TRBV30 to TRBJ1-2, with no clear D. V was clipped by 4 bases and J by 4 bases, with 10 bases between them. Germline assignment: CDR1 GTSNPN and CDR2 SVGIG (reference sequence). The CDR3 sequence is 12 residues long. In DNA form, the CDR3 reads TGTGCCTGGAATGTAGAACCCTATGGCTACACCTTC. Translated, it gives CAWNVEPYGYTF. Full variable domain (remainder filled in from reference TRBV30 and TRBJ1-2): SQTIHQWPATLVQPVGSPLSLECTVEGTSNPNLYWYRQAAGRGLQLLFYSVGIGQISSEVPQNLSASRPQDRQFILSSKKLLLSDSGFYLCAWNVEPYGYTFGSGTRLTVV.

DNA for the CDR3: TGCGCCAGCAGCTTGGGAGGACAGGCCTCTAATGAAAAACTGTTTTTT. This encodes CASSLGGQASNEKLFF. The chain joins TRBV5-1 to TRBJ1-4; 7 bases are shared with TRBD1. V was pared by 0 bases and J by 3 bases, with 5 bases of the junction left unmatched. The CDR3 loop spans 16 amino acids. Per the germline V gene, CDR1 is SGHRS and CDR2 is YFSETQ.

CDR3 in amino acids: CASSLVPGTGGYEQYF. CDR3 sequence (DNA): TGTGCCAGCAGCTTAGTGCCCGGGACAGGGGGTTACGAGCAGTACTTC. This sequence joins TRBV7-9 and TRBJ2-7; 11 bases align to TRBD1. The CDR3 is 16 residues long. Germline assignment: CDR1 SEHNR and CDR2 FQNEAQ (reference sequence). Trimming cost V 1 base and J 4 bases; bases outside gene matches: 6.

The chain combines TRBV12-2 with TRBJ2-7. TRBV12-2 is recorded as a pseudogene. CDR3 length equals 12 residues. The DNA for the CDR3 is TGTGCAAGTCGCTTGTGCTTCCACGAGCAGTACTTC. Encoded protein: CASRLCFHEQYF.